This T cell receptor (beta chain) stems from a study of CXCR3-negative and CXCR3-positive naive CD8 T cells. Findings and limits, study-wide: TRB CDR3s were more hydrophobic in CXCR3-positive than in CXCR3-negative naive cells.

Notes on this clonotype: Its target is unknown.

CDR3 length equals 12 residues. Germline-derived CDR1 and CDR2 are MNHEY and SVGAGI. UMI-labeled 5' RACE TRB cDNA libraries were prepared from the cells. TCRdb re-called the 5' RACE reads and shows each CDR3 protein once, DNA omitted. Recorded here are roughly 130,000 distinct CDR3 sequences; the top ten clones represent 0.5% to 0.75%. The chain combines TRBV6-5 with TRBJ1-2; TCRdb selects TRBD1, and the lack of DNA leaves this call unchecked. The sequencing input was naive CXCR3+ CD8+ T cells from blood. Subset here: CD45RO-CCR7+CD27+CD95- naive CD8+ T cells expressing CXCR3 (TNR3+). This TCR was sampled from a human donor in good health. Some clones in this sample may be carry-over from other donors' samples. The CDR3 protein is CASSSDRGRSTF.